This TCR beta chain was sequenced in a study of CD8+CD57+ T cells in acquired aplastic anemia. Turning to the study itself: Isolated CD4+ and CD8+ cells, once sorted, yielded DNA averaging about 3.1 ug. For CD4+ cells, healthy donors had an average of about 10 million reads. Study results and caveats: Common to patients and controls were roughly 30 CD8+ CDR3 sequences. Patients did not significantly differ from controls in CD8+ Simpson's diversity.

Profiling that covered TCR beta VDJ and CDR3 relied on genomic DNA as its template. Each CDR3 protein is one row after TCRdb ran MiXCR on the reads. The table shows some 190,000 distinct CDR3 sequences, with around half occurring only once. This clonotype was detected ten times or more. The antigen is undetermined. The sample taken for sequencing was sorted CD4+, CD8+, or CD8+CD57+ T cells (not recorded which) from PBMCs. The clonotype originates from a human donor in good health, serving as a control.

The CDR3 sequence is CASRRQGGKAFF. CDR3 nucleotide sequence: TGTGCCAGCAGACGACAGGGAGGGAAAGCTTTCTTT. The chain couples TRBV27 to TRBJ1-1; 7 bases match TRBD1. Germline V gene sequence: CDR1 MNHEY, CDR2 SMNVEV (reference sequence). The CDR3 runs 12 residues. Trimming at V came to 6 bases and at J to 9 bases, leaving 7 bases not matched to a gene.